A single sample is the source of the 9 T cell receptor beta chains below, sequenced in a study of kidney transplant recipient with SARS-CoV-2 infection. TCRdb reprocessed the reads via MiXCR and lists one record per CDR3 protein. The table includes approximately 250,000 distinct CDR3 sequences, around 28% detected once. Sequenced here: a blood sample, sampled at baseline and between days 110 and 120 from a kidney transplant recipient. The receptors shown here come from a male patient in his 30s who had COVID-19 and was a kidney transplant recipient. Some T cells may possibly be graft donor cells.

Notes on this clonotype: This sequence may be a read error, since a much larger clone differs from it by one base. This chain uses TRBV7-9 with TRBJ1-4; D unclear. CDR1 and CDR2 (germline): SEHNR, FQNEAQ (reference sequence). The CDR3 runs 14 residues. The CDR3 nucleotides read TGTGCCGGCAGCTTAAGTGACGTTTCTGAAAAACTGTTTTTT. Amino acids: CAGSLSDVSEKLFF.

A note on this clonotype: A single base separates this from a much larger clone, so it may be a read error. V usage is TRBV5-8 and J usage is TRBJ1-2, with D unresolved. Germline assignment: CDR1 SGHTS and CDR2 YDEGEE. The CDR3 is 16 residues long. V lost 6 bases to trimming and J lost 4 bases, with 22 bases between them. CDR3 sequence (DNA): TGTGCCAGCACAGCTCCTCATCTACGAAAGACCTATGGCTACACCTTC. Its translation: CASTAPHLRKTYGYTF. The variable domain in full, with the rest retrieved from reference TRBV5-8 and TRBJ1-2, is EAGVTQSPTHLIKTRGQQATLRCSPISGHTSVYWYQQALGLGLQFLLWYDEGEERNRGNFPPRFSGRQFPNYSSELNVNALELEDSALYLCASTAPHLRKTYGYTFGSGTRLTVV.

This clonotype was seen more than once but under ten times. V usage is TRBV12-3 or TRBV12-4 and J usage is TRBJ2-1; TRBD2 matches 7 bases. The ends lost 3 bases at V and 7 bases at J; junction bases unmatched: 12. The CDR3 consists of 16 residues. CDR3: CASSLRATSVGNEQFF. The CDR3 region has the DNA TGTGCCAGCAGTTTGCGTGCAACTAGCGTTGGTAATGAGCAGTTCTTC.

This clonotype was found many times. J is TRBJ2-1 and V is TRBV7-9; no definite D call. Germline lookup yields CDR1 SEHNR and CDR2 FQNEAQ (reference sequence). V lost 7 bases and J lost 0, with 10 bases in between. This CDR3 has 14 amino acids. The CDR3 region is CASTGGSSYNEQFF. The CDR3 DNA follows: TGTGCCAGCACCGGCGGTAGCTCCTACAATGAGCAGTTCTTC.

The sample holds many counts of this clonotype. One end of the junction varies from germline; a read error may be responsible. The V gene is TRBV3-1, the J gene TRBJ2-2; TRBD2 is a possible D gene (6 bases). The CDR3 totals 18 residues. Germline CDR1 reads LGHDT; CDR2 reads YNNKEL (reference sequence). CDR3 region: CAISGRVPISGLTGELFF. Here the CDR3 DNA reads TGTGCCATCAGCGGGCGTGTTCCCATTTCAGGCTTGACCGGGGAGCTGTTTTTT.

This clonotype was recorded at least ten times. The chain combines TRBV30 with TRBJ2-7; no firm D call. Germline assignment: CDR1 GTSNPN and CDR2 SVGIG (reference sequence). This CDR3 has 13 amino acids. Trimming removed 7 bases from V and 0 bases from J, with 13 bases in between. As DNA, the CDR3 is TGTGCCTTTACCGACTGGGCCTCCTACGAGCAGTACTTC. This codes for CAFTDWASYEQYF.

Concerning this clonotype: This sequence may be a read error, since a much larger clone differs from it by one base. The CDR3 loop reads CAGSYRGQGNEKLFF. The CDR3 coding sequence is TGTGCCGGCAGCTACCGGGGGCAGGGCAATGAAAAACTGTTTTTT. The chain couples TRBV11-2 to TRBJ1-4; the D gene is possibly TRBD1 (6 bases). CDR1 and CDR2 (germline): SGHAT, FQNNGV. This CDR3 region has 15 residues.

This clonotype was observed many times. The J gene is TRBJ1-4, the V gene TRBV6-5; 8 bases match TRBD1. CDR3 length equals 15 residues. Trimming cost V 6 bases and J 8 bases; bases outside gene matches: 11. Germline lookup yields CDR1 MNHEY and CDR2 SVGAGI. The CDR3 nucleotides read TGTGCCAGCAGAGCTCGTCAGGGGGCGCAAGAAAAACTGTTTTTT. It encodes CASRARQGAQEKLFF.

Details on this clonotype: A much more abundant neighbour one base away suggests this may be a read error. This sequence joins TRBV20-1 and TRBJ1-5; the match to TRBD1 covers 8 bases. Germline-derived CDR1 and CDR2 are DFQATT and SNEGSKA (reference sequence). The V gene end was trimmed by 6 bases and the J gene end by 0 bases; junction bases not matched to a gene: 4. CDR3 length: 14 residues. CDR3 DNA: TGCAGTGCCGAGGACAGGGATAGCAATCAGCCCCAGCATTTT. Its protein product is CSAEDRDSNQPQHF.